Below are 9 T cell receptor beta chains sequenced from a single sample in a study of OX40 agonist ivuxolimab in advanced cancers. Sequencing used immunoSEQ multiplex PCR; TCRdb keeps in-frame clones, though not all of them. The table has 70,000 to 90,000 clones, 65% to 85% seen once; the top ten hold about 7%. The sequencing here drew on CD4+ or CD8+ T cells sorted from blood, taken in a trial of the OX40 agonist ivuxolimab. These receptors all come from an adult with an advanced solid tumor such as melanoma, head and neck, liver or kidney cancer.

The chain carries TRBV19 and TRBJ2-2; D is perhaps TRBD1 (5 bases). Germline V gives CDR1 LNHDA, CDR2 SQIVND (reference sequence). The CDR3 has 14 amino acids. With 6 bases removed from V and 2 bases from J, the gap between germline ends came to 10 bases. The DNA for the CDR3 is TGTGCCAGTAGGAAGACAGCAAACACCGGGGAGCTGTTTTTT. The encoded protein is CASRKTANTGELFF.

The gene calls are TRBV11-3 and TRBJ2-1; no clear D. Trimming took off 5 bases at V and 6 bases at J, with 11 bases between the two ends. CDR3 length: 13 amino acids. The germline V gene has CDR1 SGHNT and CDR2 YENEEA. The CDR3 nucleotides read TGTGCCAGCAGCCCATGGGGTTTCAATGAGCAGTTCTTC. Translated: CASSPWGFNEQFF. Full variable domain (rest looked up from reference TRBV11-3 and TRBJ2-1): EAGVVQSPRYKIIEKKQPVAFWCNPISGHNTLYWYLQNLGQGPELLIRYENEEAVDDSQLPKDRFSAERLKGVDSTLKIQPAELGDSAVYLCASSPWGFNEQFFGPGTRLTVL.

The chain couples TRBV6-5 to TRBJ2-1; maybe TRBD2 (5 bases). Trimming took off 2 bases at V and 10 bases at J, with 18 bases between the two ends. Looked up from germline, CDR1 is MNHEY and CDR2 is SVGAGI. This CDR3 region has 15 residues. CDR3 protein: CASSYDPRTVTEQFF. For the CDR3, the DNA is TGTGCCAGCAGTTACGATCCGAGGACTGTCACGGAGCAGTTCTTC.

CDR3 residues: CASSLRQGALGTEAFF. CDR3 coding DNA: TGTGCCAGCAGCCTGCGACAGGGGGCGCTGGGCACTGAAGCTTTCTTT. This chain joins TRBV13 and TRBJ1-1, with 10 bases identical to TRBD1. CDR3 length equals 16 residues. V trimming: 5 bases; J trimming: 4 bases; junction bases outside the gene matches: 10. Looked up from germline, CDR1 is PRHDT and CDR2 is FYEKMQ (reference sequence).

The V gene is TRBV11-2, the J gene TRBJ2-6, with unresolved D. The CDR3 consists of 15 residues. Germline V gene data show CDR1 as SGHAT and CDR2 as FQNNGV. Trimming cost V 5 bases and J 0 bases, with 8 bases left between them. The CDR3 loop is CASSGISSGANVLTF. Written as DNA, the CDR3 is TGTGCCAGCAGCGGCATTAGCTCTGGGGCCAACGTCCTGACTTTC.

V gene TRBV18 combines with J gene TRBJ2-7, with D perhaps matching TRBD1 or TRBD2 (5 bases each). The CDR3 spans 13 residues. Trimming cost V 2 bases and J 3 bases, with 8 bases left between them. CDR1 and CDR2 from the germline V gene are KGHSH and LQKENI. The CDR3 nucleotides read TGTGCCAGCTCACCAGGGGGTTACTACGAGCAGTACTTC. Translating gives CASSPGGYYEQYF.

This rearrangement joins TRBV27 to TRBJ2-3, with TRBD2 matching over 9 bases. There are 16 residues in the CDR3. CDR1 and CDR2 (germline): MNHEY, SMNVEV (reference sequence). Trimming at V came to 3 bases and at J to 2 bases, leaving 6 bases not matched to a gene. CDR3 bases: TGTGCCAGCAGTTTGACTAGCGGAGATTACACAGATACGCAGTATTTT. It translates to CASSLTSGDYTDTQYF.

The chain uses TRBV27 and TRBJ2-3; no reliable D call. Germline assignment: CDR1 MNHEY and CDR2 SMNVEV (reference sequence). V shed 6 bases and J shed 2 bases, with 3 bases lying between them. CDR3 length equals 11 residues. The CDR3, as DNA: TGTGCCAGCAGAGACACAGATACGCAGTATTTT. It is translated as CASRDTDTQYF.

This chain uses TRBV5-1 with TRBJ2-6; D gene uncertain. Germline V gene lookup returns CDR1 SGHRS and CDR2 YFSETQ. This CDR3 has 17 amino acids. The ends were cut back, 0 bases at V and 0 bases at J, with 10 bases in the middle. The CDR3 nucleotides are TGCGCCAGCAGCTTGGGCATCCTGAGCTCTGGGGCCAACGTCCTGACTTTC. Its protein is CASSLGILSSGANVLTF.